The 14 T cell receptor beta chains below all came from one sample that was sequenced in a study of shared clonotypes between healthy human individuals. Some clones are missing from TCRdb's copy, which holds only in-frame ones; the method was immunoSEQ multiplex PCR. The profile shows hundreds of thousands of clones, roughly 92% of them singletons. Naive CD8 cells, CD45RO-negative and positively selected for CCR7, excluded terminally differentiated effector memory CD45RA+ cells. The sequencing sample was made of naive CD8+ T cells sorted from blood. The receptors come from a young man in good health.

V usage is TRBV7-2 and J usage is TRBJ1-5; perhaps TRBD1 as D (6 bases). The CDR3 has 14 residues. Trimming took 5 bases from V and 0 from J, leaving 8 bases between them. The germline V gene has CDR1 SGHTA and CDR2 FQGNSA. CDR3 region: CASSLDSSNQPQHF. The CDR3 bases are TGTGCCAGCAGCCTGGACAGTAGCAATCAGCCCCAGCATTTT.

The rearrangement links TRBV27 to TRBJ1-5; D ambiguous. Between the trimmed V and J ends, which lost 8 bases and 6 bases, there was a span of 5 bases. The CDR3 contains 10 residues. CDR1 and CDR2 from the germline V gene are MNHEY and SMNVEV (reference sequence). CDR3 amino acids: CASQSQPQHF. The CDR3 DNA is TGTGCCAGCCAGTCTCAGCCCCAGCATTTT.

The chain has TRBV6-5 and TRBJ2-2; no reliable D call. Germline-derived CDR1 and CDR2 are MNHEY and SVGAGI. V was shortened by 8 bases and J by 3 bases, with 13 bases between the two germline ends. The CDR3 is 14 amino acids. This CDR3 reads CASGLTSYTGELFF. The CDR3 nucleotides are TGTGCCAGCGGATTGACGAGCTACACCGGGGAGCTGTTTTTT.

This clone was recorded once. V and J are TRBV7-8 and TRBJ2-7; 9 bases align to TRBD1. CDR3 length equals 16 residues. J lost 5 bases, V lost 3 bases, and 11 bases had no gene match. Germline V gene sequence: CDR1 SGHVS, CDR2 FQNEAQ. CDR3 residues: CASSLEGMGTGNEQYF. The DNA for the CDR3 is TGTGCCAGCAGCTTGGAAGGGATGGGGACAGGGAACGAGCAGTACTTC.

V gene TRBV27 combines with J gene TRBJ2-7, with 7 bases lining up with TRBD2. Germline V gene sequence: CDR1 MNHEY, CDR2 SMNVEV (reference sequence). V lost 7 bases and J lost 6; bases outside the gene matches: 3. The CDR3 runs 11 residues. The CDR3 loop reads CASMGGGEQYF. For the CDR3, the DNA is TGTGCCAGCATGGGGGGGGGCGAGCAGTACTTC.

The J gene is TRBJ1-4, the V gene TRBV10-3, with a possible D match to TRBD1 (6 bases). Germline V CDR1 and CDR2: ENHRY, SYGVKD. The length of the CDR3 is 14 residues. V gave up 2 bases and J gave up 8 bases, with 12 bases separating them. CDR3 bases: TGTGCCATCAGTGAGGAAAGGGGGTCGGAAAAACTGTTTTTT. As protein: CAISEERGSEKLFF.

The chain combines TRBV5-4 with TRBJ2-7, with a tentative D call TRBD1 (5 bases). Germline assignment: CDR1 SGHNT and CDR2 YYREEE (reference sequence). The CDR3 is 14 amino acids. Trimming removed 2 bases at V and 6 bases at J, with 15 bases between. CDR3 nucleotide sequence: TGTGCCAGCAGCTTCCAGGGCGGTATGGGCGAGCAGTACTTC. Translating gives CASSFQGGMGEQYF.

As DNA, the CDR3 is TGTGCCAGCAGCCCGAAGTGGGGACTAGCGGATTCCTACAATGAGCAGTTCTTC. This translates into CASSPKWGLADSYNEQFF. The rearrangement joins TRBV7-3 to TRBJ2-1, with TRBD2 matching 11 bases. This CDR3 is 18 amino acids long. Germline V gene lookup returns CDR1 SGHTA and CDR2 FQGTGA. Losses at the gene ends were 5 bases for V and 1 base for J; bases not matched to a gene: 10.

This clone was observed a single time. This chain uses TRBV13 with TRBJ1-4; the D is unclear. Between the trimmed V and J ends, which lost 3 bases and 2 bases, there was a span of 7 bases. The CDR3 is 14 residues long. CDR1 and CDR2 from the germline V gene are PRHDT and FYEKMQ (reference sequence). CDR3 loop: CASSFSSTNEKLFF. The CDR3 DNA sequence: TGTGCCAGCAGCTTTAGTTCGACTAATGAAAAACTGTTTTTT.

The chain is built from TRBV19 and TRBJ2-7, with unresolved D. The CDR3 totals 19 residues. V lost 3 bases and J 1 base, leaving 25 bases between the germline ends. Germline CDR1 reads LNHDA; CDR2 reads SQIVND (reference sequence). The CDR3 nucleotides are TGTGCCAGTAGTATTCCCCGGACCAGACCCACCCTAGAATCCTACGAGCAGTACTTC. It yields the protein CASSIPRTRPTLESYEQYF.

The chain uses TRBV9 and TRBJ2-7, with D unclear. In germline, CDR1 is SGDLS, CDR2 YYNGEE. The V end was cut by 0 bases, the J end by 5 bases, with 15 bases between. The CDR3 has 15 residues. CDR3 residues: CASSVVPDPFNEQYF. DNA for the CDR3: TGTGCCAGCAGCGTAGTGCCAGACCCCTTTAACGAGCAGTACTTC.

The chain employs TRBV6-6 and TRBJ1-1; 7 nucleotides align to TRBD1. This CDR3 region has 13 residues. CDR1 is MNHNY and CDR2 is SVGAGI in the germline V gene (reference sequence). J lost 0 bases, V lost 10 bases, and 5 bases had no gene match. CDR3 sequence: CATRTGMNTEAFF. CDR3 bases: TGTGCCACCAGGACAGGAATGAACACTGAAGCTTTCTTT.

The genes are TRBV4-1 and TRBJ2-3, with D perhaps TRBD2 (6 bases). The germline V gene has CDR1 MGHRA and CDR2 YSYEKL. The CDR3 sequence is 16 residues long. Trimming shortened V by 1 base and J by 3 bases, and 14 bases separated the two germline ends. The CDR3 coding sequence is TGCGCCAGCAGCCAAGCTAGCGACCAGTGGACAGATACGCAGTATTTT. Translation gives CASSQASDQWTDTQYF.

This clone was seen only a few times. This chain's CDR3 is CASSDTSGSHEQYF. CDR3 sequence (DNA): TGTGCCAGCAGCGACACCAGCGGGAGCCACGAGCAGTACTTC. The chain is built from TRBV6-1 and TRBJ2-7; 8 nucleotides match TRBD2. The CDR3 has 14 amino acids. CDR1 MNHNS and CDR2 SASEGT come from the germline V gene. V trimming: 6 bases; J trimming: 5 bases; junction bases outside the gene matches: 9.